This TCR beta chain derives from a study of shared clonotypes between healthy human individuals. Clones were read by immunoSEQ multiplex PCR, and TCRdb kept only the in-frame ones, dropping some. The repertoire has some 980,000 clones, approximately 80% of them found once; the top ten carry over 1.3%. This clone was seen once. Material for sequencing was memory CD4+ T cells sorted from blood. Subset defined: CD45RA-negative fraction. The receptor was isolated from a man between 18 and 29 years old in good health.

CDR3 nucleotides: TGTGCCAGCACCCCAGCCCGCAATGAGCAGTTCTTC. Translation gives CASTPARNEQFF. The chain carries TRBV5-5 and TRBJ2-1; no clear D gene. CDR3 size: 12 residues. CDR1 is SGHKS and CDR2 is YYEKEE in the germline V gene (reference sequence). The V end lost 6 bases, the J end lost 6 bases, and 10 bases lay between the germline ends.